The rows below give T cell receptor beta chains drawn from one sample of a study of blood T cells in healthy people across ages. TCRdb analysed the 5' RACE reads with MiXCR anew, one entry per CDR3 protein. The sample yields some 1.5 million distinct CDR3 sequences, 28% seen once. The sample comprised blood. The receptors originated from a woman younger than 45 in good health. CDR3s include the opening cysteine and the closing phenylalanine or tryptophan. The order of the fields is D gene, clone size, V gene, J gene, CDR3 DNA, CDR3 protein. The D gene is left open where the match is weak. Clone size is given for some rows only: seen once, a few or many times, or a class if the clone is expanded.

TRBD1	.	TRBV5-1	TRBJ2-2	TGCGCCAGCAGCCTGGCTTGGACAGGGAACACCGGGGAGCTGTTTTTT	CASSLAWTGNTGELFF
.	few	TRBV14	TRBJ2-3	TGTGCCAGCAGCCAAGACACGAGTTTCCCCACAGATACGCAGTATTTT	CASSQDTSFPTDTQYF
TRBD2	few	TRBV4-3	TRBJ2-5	TGCGCCAGCAGCCGGGGGACTATGGAACGAGAGACCCAGTACTTC	CASSRGTMERETQYF
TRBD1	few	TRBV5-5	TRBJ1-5	TGTGCCAGCAGCTTTGGACAGGAGGGTGTAACCCAGCATTTT	CASSFGQEGVTQHF
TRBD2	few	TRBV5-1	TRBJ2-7	TGCGCCAGCAGCTTGATAGGTAGTAGCGGGTCCTACGAGCAGTACTTC	CASSLIGSSGSYEQYF
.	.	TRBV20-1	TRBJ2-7	TGCAGTGCTAGAGATAACCGTAAGGGAGAGCAGTACTTC	CSARDNRKGEQYF
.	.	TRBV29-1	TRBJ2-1	TGCAGCGGGAGGGAGCGCCTCTACAATGATGAGCAGTTCTTC	CSGRERLYNDEQFF
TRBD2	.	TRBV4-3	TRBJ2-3	TGCGCCAGCAGCCAATCCGAGCCAGCGGGAGGGCCATCGGATACGCAGTATTTT	CASSQSEPAGGPSDTQYF
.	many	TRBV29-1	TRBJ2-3	TGCAGCGGTGGGAGATCGCGAGTCGCAGATACGCAGTATTTT	CSGGRSRVADTQYF
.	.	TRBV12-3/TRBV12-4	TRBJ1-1	TGTGCCAGCAGTTTCATCCAGGTGGCGGCCGCTGAAGCTTTCTTT	CASSFIQVAAAEAFF
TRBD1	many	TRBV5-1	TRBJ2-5	TGCGCCAGCAGCTCCCCGTCAACAGGGGGGAGGGAGACCCAGTACTTC	CASSSPSTGGRETQYF
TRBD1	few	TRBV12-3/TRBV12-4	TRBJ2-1	TGTGCCAGCAGATCCGGGACAGCCATCCGCAATGAGCAGTTCTTC	CASRSGTAIRNEQFF
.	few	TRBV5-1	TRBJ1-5	TGCGCCAGCAGCTTGAGTCAGGGAAGAGATCAGCCCCAGCATTTT	CASSLSQGRDQPQHF
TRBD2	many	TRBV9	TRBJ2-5	TGTGCCAGCAGCGTGGGACTAGCGAGCCAAGAGACCCAGTACTTC	CASSVGLASQETQYF
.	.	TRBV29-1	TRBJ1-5	TGCAGCGTTGATCAGGGAGGGGAACAGCCCCAGCATTTT	CSVDQGGEQPQHF
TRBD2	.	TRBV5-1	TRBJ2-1	TGCGCCAGCAGTGTTGGACTAGCGGGGCCTTCGGGGCAGTTCTTC	CASSVGLAGPSGQFF
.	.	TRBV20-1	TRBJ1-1	TGCAGGGCTAGAACCCTGAACACTGAAGCTTTCTTT	CRARTLNTEAFF
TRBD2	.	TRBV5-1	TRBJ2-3	TGCGCCAGCAGCTTGGCGCTAGCGGGGGTAACTAGCACAGATACGCAGTATTTT	CASSLALAGVTSTDTQYF
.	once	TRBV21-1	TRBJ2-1	TGTGCCAGCAGCAAAAAGGGTCAGAGCTCCTACAATGAGCAGTTCTTC	CASSKKGQSSYNEQFF
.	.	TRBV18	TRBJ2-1	TGTGCCAGCTCACCACTGGTAGGAGGGCGGCCCGACTCCTACAATGAGCAGTTCTTC	CASSPLVGGRPDSYNEQFF
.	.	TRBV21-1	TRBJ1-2	TGTGCCAGCAGCAAAGTGCCGGGAACTAACTATGGCTACACCTTC	CASSKVPGTNYGYTF
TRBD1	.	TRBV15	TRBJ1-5	TGTGCCACCAGCGCAAAAGCGGTCCGGGACAGGGTCAATCAGCCCCAGCATTTT	CATSAKAVRDRVNQPQHF
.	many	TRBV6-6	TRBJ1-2	TGTGCCACCGATCCGTCGGGGGGCTATGGCTACACCTTC	CATDPSGGYGYTF
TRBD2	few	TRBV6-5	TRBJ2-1	TGTGCCAGCAGCTTAGGTCCCCGACTAGCGGGTATACACAATGAGCAGTTCTTC	CASSLGPRLAGIHNEQFF
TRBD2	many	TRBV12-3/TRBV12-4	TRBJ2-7	TGTGCCAGCAGTCCGGGACTAGAGAACTACGAGCAGTACTTC	CASSPGLENYEQYF
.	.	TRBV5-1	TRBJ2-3	TGCGCCAGCAGCTTGGCCGTCCGGTTCGTAGATACGCAGTATTTT	CASSLAVRFVDTQYF
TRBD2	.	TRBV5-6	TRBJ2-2	TGTGCCAGCAGCTTAGGGTTATGGAGCGGGAATACCGGGGAGCTGTTTTTT	CASSLGLWSGNTGELFF
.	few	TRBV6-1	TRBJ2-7	TGTGCCAGCAACCCCGGGCAGTACTTC	CASNPGQYF
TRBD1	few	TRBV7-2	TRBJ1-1	TGTGCCAGCAGCTTTACGGACAGGGGGCCAGGGGTGGGTACTGAAGCTTTCTTT	CASSFTDRGPGVGTEAFF
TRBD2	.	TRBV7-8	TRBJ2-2	TGTGCCAGCAGCTTATATAATAGCGGGAGGTCGAACACCGGGGAGCTGTTTTTT	CASSLYNSGRSNTGELFF
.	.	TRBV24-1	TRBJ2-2	TGTGCCACCAGTGAAGCATTCGACACCGGGGAGCTGTTTTTT	CATSEAFDTGELFF
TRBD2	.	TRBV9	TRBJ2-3	TGTGCCAGCAGCGTGACTAGCGGGGGGCCCGCGGATACGCAGTATTTT	CASSVTSGGPADTQYF
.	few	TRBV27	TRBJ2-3	TGTGCCAGCAGTTTAAGGCTAGGCGCCACAGATACGCAGTATTTT	CASSLRLGATDTQYF
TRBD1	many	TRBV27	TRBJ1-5	TGTGCCAGCAGTTTACAGGGGGCCAATCAGCCCCAGCATTTT	CASSLQGANQPQHF
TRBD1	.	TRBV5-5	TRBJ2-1	TGTGCCAACAGCTTTCGGACAGGAAACAATGAGCAGTTCTTC	CANSFRTGNNEQFF
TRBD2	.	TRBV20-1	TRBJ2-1	TGCAGTGCTAGACCTAGCGGGCTCTCCTACAATGGGCAGTTCTTC	CSARPSGLSYNGQFF
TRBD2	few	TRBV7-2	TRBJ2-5	TGTGCCAGCAGCGTACGGATTGGACTAGTGGGAGGGCGTGGGGAGACCCAGTACTTC	CASSVRIGLVGGRGETQYF
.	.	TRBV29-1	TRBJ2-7	TGCAGCGTCGCTCCTCGACTGAGTAGGGACGAGCAGTACTTC	CSVAPRLSRDEQYF
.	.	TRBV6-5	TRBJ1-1	TGTGCCAGCAGTTACTCCCGGCGGACTGACACTGAAGCTTTCTTT	CASSYSRRTDTEAFF
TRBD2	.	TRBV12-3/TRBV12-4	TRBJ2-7	TGTGCCAGCAGTTTACCCCCAGGGACTAACGAGCAGTACTTC	CASSLPPGTNEQYF
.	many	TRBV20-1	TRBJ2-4	TGCAGTGCTAGCACCAGGACAGAAAACATTCAGTACTTC	CSASTRTENIQYF
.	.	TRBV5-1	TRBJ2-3	TGCGCCAGCGCCCGGGGGGCCCCCACAGATACGCAGTATTTT	CASARGAPTDTQYF
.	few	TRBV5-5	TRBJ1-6	TGTGCCAGCAGCCGCGGGACGGCCTTTGAGGGACCCCTCCACTTT	CASSRGTAFEGPLHF
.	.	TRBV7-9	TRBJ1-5	TGTGCCAGCAGCTTAGGGTTTACTCAGCCCCAGCATTTT	CASSLGFTQPQHF
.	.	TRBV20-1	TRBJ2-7	TGCAGTGCCCCTTTGAGAGGCGAGCAGTACTTC	CSAPLRGEQYF